Presented here are 7 T cell receptor beta chains from one specimen sequenced in a study of beta chain features in type 1 diabetes. The authors reverse transcribed all of the isolated RNA, so sequencing captured expressed TCRB transcripts. Some clones are missing from TCRdb's copy, which holds only in-frame ones; the method was immunoSEQ multiplex PCR. The sample yields 350,000 to 450,000 clones, about 16% seen once. The sequenced sample consisted of naive CD4+ T cells from blood. The receptors here all came from a woman between 18 and 29 years old in good health.

This clone has only a few counts. The CDR3 sequence: CSVGGRANTEAFF. The CDR3 DNA reads as TGCAGCGTTGGGGGCAGGGCGAACACTGAAGCTTTCTTT. The chain uses TRBV29-1 and TRBJ1-1, with a tentative D call TRBD1 (5 bases). The V end lost 4 bases, the J end lost 1 base, and 10 bases lay between the germline ends. The germline gives CDR1 SQVTM, CDR2 ANQGSEA. The CDR3 covers 13 residues.

This sequence joins TRBV18 and TRBJ2-5; D might be TRBD1 (8 bases). The CDR3 contains 20 residues. Germline-derived CDR1 and CDR2 are KGHSH and LQKENI. V dropped 4 bases and J dropped 4 bases, with 31 bases sitting between them. The CDR3 DNA is TGTGCCAGCTCACTTGGAGGACAGGGTTTTTGGCGGGAGCGAAGAGAGACCCAGTACTTC. Protein: CASSLGGQGFWRERRETQYF.

The chain combines TRBV4-2 with TRBJ2-5; D may be TRBD1 (6 bases). Germline V gene lookup returns CDR1 LGHNA and CDR2 YNFKEQ. Trimming removed 1 base from V and 5 bases from J, with 11 bases in between. The CDR3 is 14 amino acids. CDR3 in DNA: TGTGCCAGCAGCCAAGTAACAGGGACGGAGACCCAGTACTTC. Its protein product is CASSQVTGTETQYF.

The chain couples TRBV19 to TRBJ2-4, with 10 bases matching TRBD2. V shed 10 bases, J shed 8 bases, and the junction held 8 bases outside the gene matches. Germline CDR1 LNHDA, CDR2 SQIVND (reference sequence). The CDR3 length is 13 residues. The DNA of the CDR3 is TGTGCCACCTCGGCGGGACTAGCGCACATTCAGTACTTC. Translating gives CATSAGLAHIQYF.

The genes are TRBV11-2 and TRBJ1-1; D remains ambiguous. V was clipped by 0 bases and J by 1 base, with 3 bases between them. This CDR3 comprises 13 residues. Germline V gene data show CDR1 as SGHAT and CDR2 as FQNNGV. The CDR3 is CASSLERNTEAFF. CDR3 in DNA: TGTGCCAGCAGCTTAGAGAGGAACACTGAAGCTTTCTTT.

The chain is built from TRBV25-1 and TRBJ1-2, with 7 bases identical to TRBD1. This CDR3 region has 14 residues. Per germline, CDR1 MGHDK and CDR2 SYGVNS. V was clipped by 2 bases and J by 5 bases; unmatched bases: 5. The CDR3 coding sequence is TGTGCCAGCAGTGAAAGAGGGGGCGGGTATGGCTACACCTTC. Translated, it gives CASSERGGGYGYTF.

This chain links TRBV4-1 with TRBJ1-2, with TRBD1 matching 7 bases. The length of the CDR3 is 15 residues. V trimming: 1 base; J trimming: 7 bases; junction bases outside the gene matches: 9. In germline, CDR1 is MGHRA, CDR2 YSYEKL. The CDR3, as DNA: TGCGCCAGCAGCCAAGCTACGACAGGGTTCGTTGGCTACACCTTC. It is translated as CASSQATTGFVGYTF.